This T cell receptor (beta chain) originates from a study of blood T cell repertoires in COVID-19 (TCRdb year 2020). About the full investigation: Collaborator samples came from the United States, Italy and Spain and covered acute and convalescent phases of COVID-19. Sample metadata almost always included a de-identified subject ID, COVID-19 status, age in years and sex. Where available, HLA class I and class II types were obtained from metadata supplied by the sample provider rather than from assay-based typing. The prospective study material was composed of cDNA or gDNA derived from T cells, B-cell-depleted T cells, or PBMCs. The repertoires were released in a freely available public database intended as a resource for research on the immune response to SARS-CoV-2. Deeply sampled blood TCRbeta repertoires from subjects exposed to, actively infected with, or recovered from COVID-19 were included in the dataset. Samples were obtained from the ongoing ImmuneRACE study (first 160 participants) and from 1,200 or so subjects provided by 6 global collaborators.

The collaborating institutions used their own protocols to collect whole blood in K2EDTA tubes. For TCRbeta analysis, collaborators shipped samples in one of three forms: frozen whole blood, isolated PBMCs, or DNA extracted from either of those sample types. TCRbeta CDR3 regions were amplified from genomic DNA using the immunoSEQ Assay, a bias-controlled multiplex PCR. On the study's bioinformatics: The number of nucleated cells in each sample was estimated by amplification of reference gene primers within the assay. To quantify the absolute abundance of each unique TCRbeta CDR3 rearrangement, sequence reads were collapsed and filtered. For each sample, productive Simpson clonality was calculated by taking the square root of Simpson's diversity index across productive rearrangements. In TCRdb, the immuneACCESS table is reduced to in-frame sequences with V and J assigned. These tables do not hold every clone; where another copy was compared, an unresolved V gene accounts for under half, and the others remain unexplained. That table supplies the V and J calls and clone size; D and trimming were determined from the DNA. For this sample the table gives around 140,000 clones, of which approximately 85% were detected only once. The ten largest make up about 2% of the sample.

General study outcomes and caveats: Clinical and demographic metadata were provided uncurated, with the amount varying by source and participant.

A note on this clone: No cognate antigen has been identified for it. One base away there is no much larger clone; base qualities are not given.

The sequenced material came from peripheral blood. The receptor's source is a man between 70 and 80 years old with acute or convalescent COVID-19.

Here is the DNA: TGTGCCAGCAGCTTGGTAGGACAGAACAATCAGCCCCAGCATTTT. It is translated as CASSLVGQNNQPQHF. Recombination connected TRBV5-5 to TRBJ1-5; the best D guess is TRBD1, with 6 bases matching. Looking up the germline V gene (reference sequence) yields CDR1 SGHKS and CDR2 YYEKEE. The CDR3, from cysteine to phenylalanine, totals 15 residues. Only the CDR3 portion is preserved as DNA: 45 bases, with reading frame beginning at the first base. The V end loses 0 bases and the J end loses 3 bases, and a stretch of 10 bases separates them.